This T cell receptor beta chain was captured by sequencing in a study of T cell repertoires in aging, cancer and after chemotherapy. Whole-study results and caveats: Age-matched healthy donors had significantly more diverse, less clonal blood TCR repertoires than untreated cancer patients.

The V end lost 7 bases, the J end lost 0 bases, and 15 bases lay between the germline ends. The germline CDR1 and CDR2 sequences are SQVTM and ANQGSEA. The CDR3 has 14 residues. The template was genomic DNA from peripheral blood, not RNA. Rearranged V-D-J TRB sequences were amplified with a mixed TRB-A/B primer pool. MiXCR, applied by TCRdb to the multiplex PCR reads, yields one record per CDR3 protein. Among thousands of distinct CDR3 sequences listed, roughly two fifths were seen once. With regard to this clonotype: Its specificity is not known.

The chain recombines TRBV29-1 with TRBJ1-1, with D tentatively TRBD1 (6 bases). The sequence was obtained from a human donor in good health. Sequencing was carried out using blood. CDR3 protein: CSAFGGRMNTEAFF. DNA of the CDR3: TGCAGCGCTTTTGGGGGCAGGATGAACACTGAAGCTTTCTTT.